This T cell receptor beta chain was sequenced in a study of blood T cell repertoires in COVID-19. The V gene lost 2 bases and the J gene lost 2 bases, with 13 bases spanning the gap. The germline V gene encodes CDR1 MNHEY and CDR2 SVGEGT. There are 16 residues in the CDR3. Source study methods: Counts of nucleated cells, estimated from reference gene primer amplification, were obtained. TCRdb's table, derived via immunoSEQ multiplex PCR, lists solely in-frame clones and lacks some. V and J calls and clone size come straight from that table; D and trimming were deduced from the DNA. The sample includes fewer than 85,000 clones, approximately 90% of them seen just once.

The source is a man aged 50 or older with active COVID-19. The chain carries TRBV6-2 or TRBV6-3 and TRBJ2-1; perhaps TRBD1 as D (6 bases). The specimen sequenced was peripheral blood. This CDR3 is CASSYGGGTTYNEQFF. The CDR3 nucleotides read TGTGCCAGCAGTTACGGGGGCGGCACTACCTACAATGAGCAGTTCTTC.